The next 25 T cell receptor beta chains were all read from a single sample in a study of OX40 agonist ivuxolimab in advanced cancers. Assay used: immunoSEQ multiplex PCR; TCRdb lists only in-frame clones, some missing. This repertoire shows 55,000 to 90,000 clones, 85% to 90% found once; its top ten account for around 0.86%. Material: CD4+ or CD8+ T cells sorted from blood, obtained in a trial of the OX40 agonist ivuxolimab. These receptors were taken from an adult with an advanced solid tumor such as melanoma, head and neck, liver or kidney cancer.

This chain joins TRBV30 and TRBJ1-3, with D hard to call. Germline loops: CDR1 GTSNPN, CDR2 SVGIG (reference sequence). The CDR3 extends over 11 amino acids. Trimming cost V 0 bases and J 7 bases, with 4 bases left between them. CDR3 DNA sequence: TGTGCCTGGAGTGTGATGAACACCATATATTTT. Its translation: CAWSVMNTIYF.

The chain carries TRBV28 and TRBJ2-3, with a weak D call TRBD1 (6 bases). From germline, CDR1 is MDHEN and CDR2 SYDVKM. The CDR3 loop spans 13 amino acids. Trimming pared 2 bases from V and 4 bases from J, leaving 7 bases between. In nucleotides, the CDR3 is TGTGCCAGCAGTTTAGCAGGGGCAGATACGCAGTATTTT. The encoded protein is CASSLAGADTQYF.

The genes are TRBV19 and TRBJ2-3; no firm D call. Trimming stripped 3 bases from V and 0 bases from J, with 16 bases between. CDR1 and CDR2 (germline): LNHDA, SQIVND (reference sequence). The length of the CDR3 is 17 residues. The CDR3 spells CASSMSLGTFSTDTQYF. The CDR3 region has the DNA TGTGCCAGTAGTATGAGTCTAGGAACTTTTAGCACAGATACGCAGTATTTT.

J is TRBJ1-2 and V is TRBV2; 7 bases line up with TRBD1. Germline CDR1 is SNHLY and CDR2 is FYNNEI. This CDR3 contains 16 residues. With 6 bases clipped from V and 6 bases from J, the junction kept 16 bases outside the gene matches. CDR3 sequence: CASRALTGTPGHGYTF. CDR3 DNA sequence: TGTGCCAGCAGGGCACTGACAGGGACCCCTGGCCATGGCTACACCTTC. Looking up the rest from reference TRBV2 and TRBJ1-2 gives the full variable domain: EPEVTQTPSHQVTQMGQEVILRCVPISNHLYFYWYRQILGQKVEFLVSFYNNEISEKSEIFDDQFSVERPDGSNFTLKIRSTKLEDSAMYFCASRALTGTPGHGYTFGSGTRLTVV.

The CDR3 sequence: CASSLEAGRSFGYTF. CDR3 DNA sequence: TGTGCCAGCAGCTTGGAGGCAGGGAGGTCCTTTGGCTACACCTTC. The chain has TRBV5-4 and TRBJ1-2; D is possibly TRBD1 (5 bases). The CDR3 sequence is 15 residues long. Germline loops: CDR1 SGHNT, CDR2 YYREEE (reference sequence). Trimming stripped 0 bases from V and 7 bases from J, with 16 bases between.

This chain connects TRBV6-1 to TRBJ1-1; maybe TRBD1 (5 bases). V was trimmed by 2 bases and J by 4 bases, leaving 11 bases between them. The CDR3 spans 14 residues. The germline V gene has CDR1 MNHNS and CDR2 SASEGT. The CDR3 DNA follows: TGTGCCAGCAGTGAACTTCCGGGACGCACTGAAGCTTTCTTT. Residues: CASSELPGRTEAFF.

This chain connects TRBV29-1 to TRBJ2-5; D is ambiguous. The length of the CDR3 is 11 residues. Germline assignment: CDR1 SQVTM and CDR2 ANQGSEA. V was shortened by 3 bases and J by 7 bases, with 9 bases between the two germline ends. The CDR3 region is CSVDQFGTQYF. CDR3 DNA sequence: TGCAGCGTTGACCAATTTGGGACCCAGTACTTC.

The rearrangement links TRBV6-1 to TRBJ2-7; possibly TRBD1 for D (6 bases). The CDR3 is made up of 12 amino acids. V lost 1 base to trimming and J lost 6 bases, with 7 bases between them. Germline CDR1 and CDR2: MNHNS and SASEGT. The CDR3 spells CASSEGGGEQYF. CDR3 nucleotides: TGTGCCAGCAGTGAAGGAGGGGGCGAGCAGTACTTC.

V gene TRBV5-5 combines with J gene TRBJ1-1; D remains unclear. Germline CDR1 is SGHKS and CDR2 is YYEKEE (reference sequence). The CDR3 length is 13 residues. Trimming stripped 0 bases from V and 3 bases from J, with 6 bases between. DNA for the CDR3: TGTGCCAGCAGCTTGGTTGGGGACACTGAAGCTTTCTTT. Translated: CASSLVGDTEAFF.

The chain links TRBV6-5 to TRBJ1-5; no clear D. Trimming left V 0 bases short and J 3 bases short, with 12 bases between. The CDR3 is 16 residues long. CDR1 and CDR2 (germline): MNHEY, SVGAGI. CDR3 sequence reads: CASSYSRPRDNQPQHF. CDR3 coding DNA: TGTGCCAGCAGTTACTCGAGGCCGAGGGACAATCAGCCCCAGCATTTT.

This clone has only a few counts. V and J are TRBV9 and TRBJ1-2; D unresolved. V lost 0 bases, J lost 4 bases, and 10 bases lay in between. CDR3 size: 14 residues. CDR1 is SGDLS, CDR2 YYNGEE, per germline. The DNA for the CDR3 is TGTGCCAGCAGCGTAGACCTCCTAGGCTATGGCTACACCTTC. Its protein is CASSVDLLGYGYTF.

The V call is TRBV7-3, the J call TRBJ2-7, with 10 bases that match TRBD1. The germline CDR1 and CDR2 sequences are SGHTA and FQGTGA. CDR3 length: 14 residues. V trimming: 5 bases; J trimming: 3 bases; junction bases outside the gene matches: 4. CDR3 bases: TGTGCCAGCAGCGTGACAGGGGGCTTCTACGAGCAGTACTTC. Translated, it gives CASSVTGGFYEQYF.

The CDR3 protein is CATSGAGTVQEKLFF. In nucleotides, the CDR3 is TGTGCCACCAGCGGTGCCGGGACAGTACAGGAAAAACTGTTTTTT. The chain joins TRBV15 to TRBJ1-4, with 7 nucleotides matching TRBD1. The V segment lost 5 bases and the J segment 8 bases; nucleotides outside the gene matches: 11. The length of the CDR3 is 15 residues. Germline CDR1 LNHNV, CDR2 YYDKDF (reference sequence).

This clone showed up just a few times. CDR3 DNA sequence: TGTGCCAGCAGTTACTCGGGGGCTGCAGATACGCAGTATTTT. It specifies CASSYSGAADTQYF. V is TRBV6-6 and J is TRBJ2-3; D may be TRBD1 (6 bases). The germline V gene encodes CDR1 MNHNY and CDR2 SVGAGI (reference sequence). V dropped 0 bases and J dropped 4 bases, with 8 bases sitting between them. This CDR3 has 14 amino acids.

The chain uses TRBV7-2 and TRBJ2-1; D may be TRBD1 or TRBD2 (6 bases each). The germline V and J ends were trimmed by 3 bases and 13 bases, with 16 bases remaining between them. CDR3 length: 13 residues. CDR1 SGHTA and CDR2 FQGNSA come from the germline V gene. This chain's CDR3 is CASSLGLGTTQFF. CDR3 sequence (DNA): TGTGCCAGCAGCTTGGGACTCGGGACAACTCAGTTCTTC.

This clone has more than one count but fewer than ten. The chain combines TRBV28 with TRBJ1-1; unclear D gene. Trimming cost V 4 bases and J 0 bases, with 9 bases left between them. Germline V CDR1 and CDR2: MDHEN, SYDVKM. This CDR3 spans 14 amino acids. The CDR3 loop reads CASSSRAMNTEAFF. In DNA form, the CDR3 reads TGTGCCAGCAGTTCACGGGCCATGAACACTGAAGCTTTCTTT.

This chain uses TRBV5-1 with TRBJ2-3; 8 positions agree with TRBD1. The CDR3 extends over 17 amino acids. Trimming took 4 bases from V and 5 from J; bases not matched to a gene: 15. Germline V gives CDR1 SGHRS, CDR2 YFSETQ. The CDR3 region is CASSPQYGQGEGDTQYF. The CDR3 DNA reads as TGCGCCAGCAGCCCGCAATATGGACAGGGCGAGGGAGATACGCAGTATTTT.

Here the CDR3 DNA reads TGTGCCAGCAGTCTTGGACAACCTAGCACAGATACGCAGTATTTT. It yields the protein CASSLGQPSTDTQYF. The chain has TRBV9 and TRBJ2-3; possible D gene TRBD1, 5 bases. V was shortened by 5 bases and J by 0 bases, with 13 bases between the two germline ends. The V gene's germline CDR1 is SGDLS and CDR2 YYNGEE. The CDR3 has 15 residues.

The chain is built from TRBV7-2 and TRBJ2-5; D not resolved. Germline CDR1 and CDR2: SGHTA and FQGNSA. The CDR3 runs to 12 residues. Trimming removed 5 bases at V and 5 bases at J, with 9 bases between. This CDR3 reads CASSPGRETQYF. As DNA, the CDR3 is TGTGCCAGCAGCCCCGGTCGGGAGACCCAGTACTTC.

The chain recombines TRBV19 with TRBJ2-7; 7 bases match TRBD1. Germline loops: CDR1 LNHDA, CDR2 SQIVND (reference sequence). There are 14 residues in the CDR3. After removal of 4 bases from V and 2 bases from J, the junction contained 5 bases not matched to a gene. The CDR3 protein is CASSTTGDPYEQYF. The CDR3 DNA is TGTGCCAGTAGTACAACAGGGGACCCCTACGAGCAGTACTTC.

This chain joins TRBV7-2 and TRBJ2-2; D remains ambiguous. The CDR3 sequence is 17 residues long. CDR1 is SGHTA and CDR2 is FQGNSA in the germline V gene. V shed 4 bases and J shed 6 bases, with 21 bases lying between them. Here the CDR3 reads CASSSALSLRAAGELFF. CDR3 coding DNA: TGTGCCAGCAGCTCCGCCCTAAGTTTAAGGGCGGCCGGGGAGCTGTTTTTT. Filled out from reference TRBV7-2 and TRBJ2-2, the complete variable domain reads GAGVSQSPSNKVTEKGKDVELRCDPISGHTALYWYRQSLGQGLEFLIYFQGNSAPDKSGLPSDRFSAERTGGSVSTLTIQRTQQEDSAVYLCASSSALSLRAAGELFFGEGSRLTVL.

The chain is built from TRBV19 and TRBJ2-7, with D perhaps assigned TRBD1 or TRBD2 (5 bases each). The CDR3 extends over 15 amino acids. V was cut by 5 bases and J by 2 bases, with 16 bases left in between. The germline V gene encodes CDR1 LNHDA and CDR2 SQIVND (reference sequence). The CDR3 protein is CASSPRRGTTYEQYF. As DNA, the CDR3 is TGTGCCAGTAGTCCCAGACGGGGCACAACCTACGAGCAGTACTTC.

CDR3 nucleotides: TGTGCCAGCTCCCCTAGCGGGAAGGTACGCAATGAGCAGTTCTTC. This translates into CASSPSGKVRNEQFF. The chain is built from TRBV25-1 and TRBJ2-1; TRBD2 matches 9 bases. Germline assignment: CDR1 MGHDK and CDR2 SYGVNS. Trimming cost V 8 bases and J 6 bases; bases outside gene matches: 11. CDR3 length: 15 residues.

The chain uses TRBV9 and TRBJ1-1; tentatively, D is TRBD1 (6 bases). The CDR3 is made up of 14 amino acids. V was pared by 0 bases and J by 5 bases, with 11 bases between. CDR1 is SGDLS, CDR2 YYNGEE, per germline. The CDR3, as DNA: TGTGCCAGCAGCGTAGCACAGGGTAATACTGAAGCTTTCTTT. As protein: CASSVAQGNTEAFF.

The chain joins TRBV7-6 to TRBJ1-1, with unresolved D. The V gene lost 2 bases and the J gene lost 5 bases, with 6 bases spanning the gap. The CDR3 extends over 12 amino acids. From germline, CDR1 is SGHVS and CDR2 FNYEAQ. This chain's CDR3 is CASSLYVTEAFF. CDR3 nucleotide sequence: TGTGCCAGCAGCTTATATGTAACTGAAGCTTTCTTT.